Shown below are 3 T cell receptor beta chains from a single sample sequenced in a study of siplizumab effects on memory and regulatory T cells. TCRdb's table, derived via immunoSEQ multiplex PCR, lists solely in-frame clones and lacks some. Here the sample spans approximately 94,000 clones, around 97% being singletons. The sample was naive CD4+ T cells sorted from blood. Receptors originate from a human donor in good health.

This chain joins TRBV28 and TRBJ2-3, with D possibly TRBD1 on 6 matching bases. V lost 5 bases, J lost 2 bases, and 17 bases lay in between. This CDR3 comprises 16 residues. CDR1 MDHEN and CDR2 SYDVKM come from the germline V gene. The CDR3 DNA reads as TGTGCCAGCAGTCCACAGGGTACCCACACCACAGATACGCAGTATTTT. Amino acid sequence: CASSPQGTHTTDTQYF. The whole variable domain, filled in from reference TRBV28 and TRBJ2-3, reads DVKVTQSSRYLVKRTGEKVFLECVQDMDHENMFWYRQDPGLGLRLIYFSYDVKMKEKGDIPEGYSVSREKKERFSLILESASTNQTSMYLCASSPQGTHTTDTQYFGPGTRLTVL.

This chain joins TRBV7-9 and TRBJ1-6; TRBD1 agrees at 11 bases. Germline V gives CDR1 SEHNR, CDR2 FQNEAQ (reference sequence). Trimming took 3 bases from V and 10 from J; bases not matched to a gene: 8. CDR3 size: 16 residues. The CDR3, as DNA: TGTGCCAGCAGCTTTACTCCGGGACAGGGGGACTCACCCCTCCACTTT. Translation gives CASSFTPGQGDSPLHF. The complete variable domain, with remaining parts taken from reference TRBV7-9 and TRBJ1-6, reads DTGVSQNPRHKITKRGQNVTFRCDPISEHNRLYWYRQTLGQGPEFLTYFQNEAQLEKSRLLSDRFSAERPKGSFSTLEIQRTEQGDSAMYLCASSFTPGQGDSPLHFGNGTRLTVT.

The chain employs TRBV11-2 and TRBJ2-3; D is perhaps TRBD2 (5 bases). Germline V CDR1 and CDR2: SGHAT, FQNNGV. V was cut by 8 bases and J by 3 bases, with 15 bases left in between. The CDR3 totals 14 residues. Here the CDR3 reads CASPEAGKTDTQYF. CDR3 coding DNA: TGTGCCAGCCCGGAGGCCGGGAAAACAGATACGCAGTATTTT.